This T cell receptor (beta chain) came from a study of vaccination and CD4 T cells after COVID-19. Treatment reported: 10-day PBMC culture with coronavirus spike peptide pools or control peptides (ViraFEST assay). Gathering of the CD4+ T cells, from the unexposed donor, took place before the COVID-19 pandemic (2011-2018). Sequenced with the Oncomine TCR Beta short-read assay was DNA taken from cultured CD4+ T cells. TCRdb independently ran MiXCR on the PCR reads; one entry per CDR3 protein. The sample gives approximately 2,800 distinct CDR3 sequences, over 15% of which show up once; roughly 25% is in the top ten. V lost 6 bases and J lost 2, with 17 bases in between. The CDR3 length is 15 residues. Germline CDR1 DFQATT, CDR2 SNEGSKA (reference sequence). Worth noting for this clonotype: As yet, its antigen is unknown.

Sequences were obtained from CD4+ T cells from blood, cultured in vitro. V and J are TRBV20-1 and TRBJ1-5, with a weak D call TRBD1 (5 bases). The clonotype originates from a human donor in good health. CDR3 DNA sequence: TGCAGTGCCCCCGGGGGGGGTTTAGGCAATCAGCCCCAGCATTTT. Its translation is CSAPGGGLGNQPQHF.